This TCR beta chain was documented in a study of blood T cell repertoires in COVID-19. Overall study: In each case, the material was cDNA or gDNA derived from T cells, B-cell-depleted T cells, or PBMCs.

Germline V gene data show CDR1 as GTSNPN and CDR2 as SVGIG (reference sequence). Trimming took 2 bases from V and 4 from J, leaving 14 bases between them. CDR3 length equals 14 residues. This table comes from immunoSEQ multiplex PCR, and its TCRdb copy is limited to in-frame clones, with some not included. In the table there are tens of thousands of clones, 90% to 95% of which are singletons. The TCR sequence derives from a woman in her 50s in a cohort sampled during active COVID-19. The sample was peripheral blood. This chain links TRBV30 with TRBJ2-5; tentative D call: TRBD2 (6 bases). CDR3 bases: TGTGCCTGGAGTAAGGGACCAGCGGGAGAGACCCAGTACTTC. As protein: CAWSKGPAGETQYF. Complete variable domain (other parts from reference TRBV30 and TRBJ2-5): SQTIHQWPATLVQPVGSPLSLECTVEGTSNPNLYWYRQAAGRGLQLLFYSVGIGQISSEVPQNLSASRPQDRQFILSSKKLLLSDSGFYLCAWSKGPAGETQYFGPGTRLLVL.